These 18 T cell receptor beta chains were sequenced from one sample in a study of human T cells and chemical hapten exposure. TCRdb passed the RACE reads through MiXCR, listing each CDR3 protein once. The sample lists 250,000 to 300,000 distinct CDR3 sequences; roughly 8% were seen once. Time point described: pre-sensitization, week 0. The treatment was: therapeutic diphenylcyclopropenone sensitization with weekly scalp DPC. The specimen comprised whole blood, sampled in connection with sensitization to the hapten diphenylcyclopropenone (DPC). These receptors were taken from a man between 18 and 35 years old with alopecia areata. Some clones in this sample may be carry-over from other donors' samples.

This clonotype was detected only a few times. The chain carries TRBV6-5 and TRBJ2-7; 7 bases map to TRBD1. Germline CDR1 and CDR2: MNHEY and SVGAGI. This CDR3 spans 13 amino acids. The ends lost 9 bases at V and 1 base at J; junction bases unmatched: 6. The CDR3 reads CASRDSTSYEQYV. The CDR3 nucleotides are TGTGCCAGTAGGGACAGTACTTCCTACGAGCAGTACGTC.

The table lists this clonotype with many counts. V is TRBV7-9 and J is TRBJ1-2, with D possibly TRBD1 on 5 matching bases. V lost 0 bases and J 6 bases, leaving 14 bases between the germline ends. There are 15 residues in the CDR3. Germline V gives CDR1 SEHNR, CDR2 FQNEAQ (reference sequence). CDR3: CASSLAAGTLDGYTF. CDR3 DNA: TGTGCCAGCAGCTTAGCAGCCGGGACCCTCGATGGCTACACCTTC.

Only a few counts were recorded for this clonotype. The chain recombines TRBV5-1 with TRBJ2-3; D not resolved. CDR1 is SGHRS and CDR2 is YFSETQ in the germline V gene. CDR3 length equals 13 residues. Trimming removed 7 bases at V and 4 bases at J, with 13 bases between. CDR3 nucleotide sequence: TGCGCCAGCCGATTATCTTTAGCAGATACGCAGTATTTT. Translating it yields CASRLSLADTQYF.

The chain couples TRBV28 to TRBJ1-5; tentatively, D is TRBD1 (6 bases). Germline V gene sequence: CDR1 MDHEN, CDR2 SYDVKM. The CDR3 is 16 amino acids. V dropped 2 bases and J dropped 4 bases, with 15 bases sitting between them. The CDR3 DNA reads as TGTGCCAGCAGTTTAGGGGGCGGTGGGTGGAATCAGCCCCAGCATTTT. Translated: CASSLGGGGWNQPQHF.

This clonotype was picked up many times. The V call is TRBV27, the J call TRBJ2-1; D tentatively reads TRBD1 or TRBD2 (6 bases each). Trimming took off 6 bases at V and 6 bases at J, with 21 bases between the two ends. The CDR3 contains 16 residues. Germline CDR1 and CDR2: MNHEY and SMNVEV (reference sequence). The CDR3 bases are TGTGCCAGCAGCCTATATCAGAAGGGGGGATCCAATGAGCAGTTCTTC. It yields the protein CASSLYQKGGSNEQFF.

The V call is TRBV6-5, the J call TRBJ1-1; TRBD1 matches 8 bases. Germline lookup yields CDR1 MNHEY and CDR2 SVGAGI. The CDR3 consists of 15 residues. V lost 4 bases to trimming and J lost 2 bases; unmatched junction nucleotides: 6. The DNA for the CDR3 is TGTGCCAGCAGTTCCCCGGGACAGGAAAACACTGAAGCTTTCTTT. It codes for CASSSPGQENTEAFF.

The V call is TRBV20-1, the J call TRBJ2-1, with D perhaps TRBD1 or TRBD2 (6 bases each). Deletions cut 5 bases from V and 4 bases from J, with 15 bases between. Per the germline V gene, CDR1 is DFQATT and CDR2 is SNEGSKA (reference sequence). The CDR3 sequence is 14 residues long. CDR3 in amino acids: CSALGGDIYNEQFF. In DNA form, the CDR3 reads TGCAGTGCTCTGGGGGGCGACATTTACAATGAGCAGTTCTTC.

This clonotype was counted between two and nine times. The chain's CDR3 is CASSQLIQSYQETQYF. The CDR3 DNA follows: TGTGCCAGCTCACAGTTGATCCAGTCGTACCAAGAGACCCAGTACTTC. The rearrangement links TRBV18 to TRBJ2-5; D not resolved. The CDR3 runs 16 residues. Germline lookup yields CDR1 KGHSH and CDR2 LQKENI. Deletions cut 4 bases from V and 0 bases from J, with 15 bases between.

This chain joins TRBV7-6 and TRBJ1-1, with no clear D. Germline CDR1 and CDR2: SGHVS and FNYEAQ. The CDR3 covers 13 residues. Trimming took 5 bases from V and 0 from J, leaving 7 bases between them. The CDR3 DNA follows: TGTGCCAGCAGCGGCGGGATGAACACTGAAGCTTTCTTT. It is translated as CASSGGMNTEAFF. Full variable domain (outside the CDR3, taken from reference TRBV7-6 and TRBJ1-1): GAGVSQSPRYKVTKRGQDVALRCDPISGHVSLYWYRQALGQGPEFLTYFNYEAQQDKSGLPNDRFSAERPEGSISTLTIQRTEQRDSAMYRCASSGGMNTEAFFGQGTRLTVV.

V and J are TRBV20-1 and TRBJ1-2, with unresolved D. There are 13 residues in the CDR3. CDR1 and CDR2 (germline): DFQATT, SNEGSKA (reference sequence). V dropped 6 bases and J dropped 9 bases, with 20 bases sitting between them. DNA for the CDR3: TGCAGTGCCAAAGAGGAGCTTTTGAGGAGCTACACCTTC. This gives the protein CSAKEELLRSYTF.

The CDR3 here is CASSPYSYNQPQHF. The CDR3 region has the DNA TGTGCCAGCAGTCCGTACAGCTACAATCAGCCCCAGCATTTT. J is TRBJ1-5 and V is TRBV6-1; D remains ambiguous. In germline, CDR1 is MNHNS, CDR2 SASEGT. This CDR3 comprises 14 residues. The V and J ends lost 5 bases and 3 bases respectively, with 11 bases between them.

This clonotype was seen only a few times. This chain's CDR3 is CASSQEGQIYEQYF. As DNA, the CDR3 is TGCGCCAGCAGCCAAGAAGGACAGATCTACGAGCAGTACTTC. The chain combines TRBV4-1 with TRBJ2-7; D is perhaps TRBD1 (6 bases). This CDR3 contains 14 residues. Germline V gene data show CDR1 as MGHRA and CDR2 as YSYEKL. V was cut by 0 bases and J by 3 bases, with 9 bases left in between.

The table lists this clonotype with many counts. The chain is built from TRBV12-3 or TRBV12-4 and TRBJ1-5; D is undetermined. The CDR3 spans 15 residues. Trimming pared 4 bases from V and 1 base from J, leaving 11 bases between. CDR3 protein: CASSSISASNQPQHF. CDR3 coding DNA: TGTGCCAGCAGTTCCATTTCCGCAAGCAATCAGCCCCAGCATTTT.

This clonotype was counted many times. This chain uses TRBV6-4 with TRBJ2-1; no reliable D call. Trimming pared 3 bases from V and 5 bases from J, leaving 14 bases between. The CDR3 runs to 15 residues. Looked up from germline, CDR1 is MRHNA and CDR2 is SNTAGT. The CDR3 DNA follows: TGTGCCAGCAGTGAAGGGCCTCCTCTTCACAATGAGCAGTTCTTC. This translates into CASSEGPPLHNEQFF.

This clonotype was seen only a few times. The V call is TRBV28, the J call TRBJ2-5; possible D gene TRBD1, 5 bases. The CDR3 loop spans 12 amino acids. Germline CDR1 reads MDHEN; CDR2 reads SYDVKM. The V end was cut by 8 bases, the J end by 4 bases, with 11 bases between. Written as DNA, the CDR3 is TGTGCCAGCGGGCCAGGGCCAGAGACCCAGTACTTC. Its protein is CASGPGPETQYF.

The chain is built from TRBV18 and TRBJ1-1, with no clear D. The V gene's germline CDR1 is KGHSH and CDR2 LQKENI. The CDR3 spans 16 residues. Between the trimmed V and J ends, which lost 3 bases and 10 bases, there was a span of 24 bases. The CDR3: CASSPTEGGAQRGAFF. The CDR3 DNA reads TGTGCCAGCTCACCCACCGAGGGAGGCGCCCAAAGAGGAGCTTTCTTT.

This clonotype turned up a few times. CDR3 nucleotide sequence: TGTGCCAGCAGTTACTCGATTCTCCACTCGGGCACGAGCTCCTACGAGCAGTACTTC. Amino acid sequence: CASSYSILHSGTSSYEQYF. The chain carries TRBV6-2 or TRBV6-3 and TRBJ2-7; D not certain. With 0 bases removed from V and 0 bases from J, the gap between germline ends came to 21 bases. This CDR3 comprises 19 residues. Germline loops: CDR1 MNHEY, CDR2 SVGEGT.

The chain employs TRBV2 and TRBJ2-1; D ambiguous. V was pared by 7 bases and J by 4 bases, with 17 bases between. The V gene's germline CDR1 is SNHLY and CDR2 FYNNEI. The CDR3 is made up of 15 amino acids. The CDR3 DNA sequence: TGTGCCAGCATGCCTTCTTTAAGTGGATACAATGAGCAGTTCTTC. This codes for CASMPSLSGYNEQFF.